The rows below give T cell receptor beta chains drawn from one sample of a study of T cells in Graves' hyperthyroidism and ophthalmopathy. Each CDR3 protein gets one entry after TCRdb re-called the multiplex PCR reads with MiXCR. The repertoire has about 260,000 distinct CDR3 sequences, 15% to 20% of them found once; the top ten carry about 30%. Sample: blood. The receptor source for this set is a woman between 18 and 29 years old with Graves' ophthalmopathy. CDR3s include the opening cysteine and the closing phenylalanine or tryptophan. Each record gives: CDR3 length, J gene, clone size, V gene, D gene, CDR3 protein, CDR3 DNA. D genes are given only for firm matches. Size tells how often a clone was seen (once, few, many) or the class of an expanded clone, and some rows leave it out.

CDR3 length: 14; J gene: TRBJ2-1; clone size: many; V gene: TRBV5-1; D gene: TRBD2; CDR3 protein: CASSPIAGGNEQFF; CDR3 DNA: TGCGCCAGCAGCCCAATAGCGGGGGGCAATGAGCAGTTCTTC
CDR3 length: 16; J gene: TRBJ2-1; clone size: -; V gene: TRBV7-3; D gene: TRBD2; CDR3 protein: CASSFSSGSGYNEQFF; CDR3 DNA: TGTGCCAGCAGCTTCTCTAGCGGGAGCGGCTACAATGAGCAGTTCTTC
CDR3 length: 16; J gene: TRBJ2-1; clone size: -; V gene: TRBV3-1; D gene: -; CDR3 protein: CASSQGRGPSYNEQFF; CDR3 DNA: TGTGCCAGCAGCCAAGGGAGGGGACCCTCCTACAATGAGCAGTTCTTC
CDR3 length: 15; J gene: TRBJ2-7; clone size: many; V gene: TRBV15; D gene: TRBD2; CDR3 protein: CATSRDWREGYEQYF; CDR3 DNA: TGTGCCACCAGCAGAGATTGGCGGGAGGGCTACGAGCAGTACTTC
CDR3 length: 16; J gene: TRBJ2-2; clone size: many; V gene: TRBV24-1; D gene: TRBD1; CDR3 protein: CATSEQTGGNTGELFF; CDR3 DNA: TGTGCCACCAGTGAACAAACAGGGGGCAACACCGGGGAGCTGTTTTTT
CDR3 length: 10; J gene: TRBJ1-2; clone size: many; V gene: TRBV2; D gene: -; CDR3 protein: CASRARGYTF; CDR3 DNA: TGTGCCAGCCGTGCCCGGGGCTACACCTTC
CDR3 length: 16; J gene: TRBJ2-7; clone size: many; V gene: TRBV6-2/TRBV6-3; D gene: -; CDR3 protein: CASSYSTLDLSYEQYF; CDR3 DNA: TGTGCCAGCAGTTATTCGACGCTCGACCTCTCCTACGAGCAGTACTTC
CDR3 length: 11; J gene: TRBJ1-4; clone size: -; V gene: TRBV20-1; D gene: -; CDR3 protein: CSARGGEKLFF; CDR3 DNA: TGCAGTGCTAGGGGGGGTGAAAAACTGTTTTTT
CDR3 length: 15; J gene: TRBJ1-6; clone size: many; V gene: TRBV27; D gene: TRBD1; CDR3 protein: CASSLAGTGESPLHF; CDR3 DNA: TGTGCCAGCAGTTTAGCCGGGACAGGGGAATCACCCCTCCACTTT
CDR3 length: 13; J gene: TRBJ1-1; clone size: many; V gene: TRBV6-1; D gene: -; CDR3 protein: CASYITGNTEAFF; CDR3 DNA: TGTGCCAGCTATATTACGGGGAACACTGAAGCTTTCTTT
CDR3 length: 15; J gene: TRBJ2-7; clone size: many; V gene: TRBV6-2/TRBV6-3; D gene: TRBD2; CDR3 protein: CASNPSGSWAYEQYF; CDR3 DNA: TGTGCCAGCAACCCTAGCGGGAGTTGGGCCTACGAGCAGTACTTC
CDR3 length: 16; J gene: TRBJ2-7; clone size: many; V gene: TRBV4-2; D gene: TRBD2; CDR3 protein: CASSQDITSGGYEQYF; CDR3 DNA: TGTGCCAGCAGCCAAGATATCACTAGCGGGGGGTACGAGCAGTACTTC
CDR3 length: 17; J gene: TRBJ2-2; clone size: many; V gene: TRBV3-1; D gene: -; CDR3 protein: CASSQALSEANTGELFF; CDR3 DNA: TGTGCCAGCAGCCAAGCTCTGTCTGAAGCCAACACCGGGGAGCTGTTTTTT
CDR3 length: 19; J gene: TRBJ2-3; clone size: many; V gene: TRBV20-1; D gene: TRBD2; CDR3 protein: CSAKSPLGTSGGAGDTQYF; CDR3 DNA: TGCAGTGCCAAATCGCCACTCGGGACTAGCGGGGGGGCTGGAGATACGCAGTATTTT
CDR3 length: 12; J gene: TRBJ1-3; clone size: many; V gene: TRBV12-3/TRBV12-4; D gene: -; CDR3 protein: CASSFIGNTIYF; CDR3 DNA: TGTGCCAGCAGTTTTATTGGAAACACCATATATTTT
CDR3 length: 15; J gene: TRBJ1-1; clone size: many; V gene: TRBV7-9; D gene: -; CDR3 protein: CASSHQTGLNTEAFF; CDR3 DNA: TGTGCCAGCAGCCACCAGACAGGCCTCAACACTGAAGCTTTCTTT
CDR3 length: 13; J gene: TRBJ2-1; clone size: many; V gene: TRBV12-3/TRBV12-4; D gene: TRBD2; CDR3 protein: CASMKREDNEQFF; CDR3 DNA: TGTGCCAGCATGAAGCGGGAGGACAATGAGCAGTTCTTC
CDR3 length: 15; J gene: TRBJ2-7; clone size: many; V gene: TRBV7-2; D gene: -; CDR3 protein: CASSLETHLVYEQYF; CDR3 DNA: TGTGCCAGCAGCTTAGAAACCCACCTGGTCTACGAGCAGTACTTC
CDR3 length: 14; J gene: TRBJ1-4; clone size: few; V gene: TRBV4-1; D gene: -; CDR3 protein: CASSQAGNPEKLFF; CDR3 DNA: TGCGCCAGCAGCCAAGCAGGTAATCCGGAAAAACTGTTTTTT
CDR3 length: 14; J gene: TRBJ1-5; clone size: many; V gene: TRBV15; D gene: -; CDR3 protein: CATSRVLGPQPQHF; CDR3 DNA: TGTGCCACCAGCAGGGTCCTAGGACCTCAGCCCCAGCATTTT
CDR3 length: 14; J gene: TRBJ2-7; clone size: many; V gene: TRBV20-1; D gene: -; CDR3 protein: CSARDAREYYEQYF; CDR3 DNA: TGCAGTGCTAGAGATGCCAGAGAATACTACGAGCAGTACTTC
CDR3 length: 15; J gene: TRBJ2-7; clone size: many; V gene: TRBV12-3/TRBV12-4; D gene: -; CDR3 protein: CASTYGLTNTYEQYF; CDR3 DNA: TGTGCCAGCACCTACGGACTCACCAACACCTACGAGCAGTACTTC
CDR3 length: 15; J gene: TRBJ1-2; clone size: many; V gene: TRBV6-1; D gene: TRBD1; CDR3 protein: CASRAPDRGDYGYTF; CDR3 DNA: TGTGCCAGCAGGGCCCCCGACAGGGGAGACTATGGCTACACCTTC
CDR3 length: 15; J gene: TRBJ1-2; clone size: many; V gene: TRBV7-2; D gene: -; CDR3 protein: CASSPAGTVNYGYTF; CDR3 DNA: TGTGCCAGCAGCCCAGCGGGGACCGTGAACTATGGCTACACCTTC
CDR3 length: 15; J gene: TRBJ1-1; clone size: many; V gene: TRBV6-1; D gene: TRBD1; CDR3 protein: CASSAFVTGGTEAFF; CDR3 DNA: TGTGCCAGCAGTGCTTTCGTGACAGGGGGTACTGAAGCTTTCTTT
CDR3 length: 14; J gene: TRBJ2-7; clone size: -; V gene: TRBV4-1; D gene: TRBD2; CDR3 protein: CASSVSGTSYEQYF; CDR3 DNA: TGCGCCAGCAGCGTCAGCGGGACCTCCTACGAGCAGTACTTC
CDR3 length: 18; J gene: TRBJ2-3; clone size: many; V gene: TRBV11-2; D gene: -; CDR3 protein: CASSLDSRGGGATDTQYF; CDR3 DNA: TGTGCCAGCAGCTTAGATTCGCGGGGCGGCGGGGCGACGGATACGCAGTATTTT
CDR3 length: 15; J gene: TRBJ2-3; clone size: -; V gene: TRBV20-1; D gene: TRBD2; CDR3 protein: CSAAPGLAGEREQYF; CDR3 DNA: TGCAGTGCTGCGCCGGGACTAGCGGGAGAAAGGGAGCAGTATTTT
CDR3 length: 11; J gene: TRBJ1-2; clone size: -; V gene: TRBV20-1; D gene: TRBD1; CDR3 protein: CSTGQGRGYTF; CDR3 DNA: TGCAGTACGGGACAGGGCCGGGGCTACACCTTC
CDR3 length: 16; J gene: TRBJ2-1; clone size: many; V gene: TRBV7-3; D gene: -; CDR3 protein: CASSLGGLSTYNEQFF; CDR3 DNA: TGTGCCAGCAGCTTAGGAGGGCTATCGACCTACAATGAGCAGTTCTTC
CDR3 length: 16; J gene: TRBJ1-3; clone size: many; V gene: TRBV28; D gene: -; CDR3 protein: CASSLMKVPSGNTIYF; CDR3 DNA: TGTGCCAGCAGCCTGATGAAGGTCCCCTCTGGAAACACCATATATTTT
CDR3 length: 15; J gene: TRBJ2-1; clone size: once; V gene: TRBV30; D gene: TRBD2; CDR3 protein: CAWSQTSGSPNEQFF; CDR3 DNA: TGTGCCTGGAGTCAGACTAGCGGGAGTCCCAATGAGCAGTTCTTC
CDR3 length: 13; J gene: TRBJ2-2; clone size: -; V gene: TRBV7-2; D gene: -; CDR3 protein: CASSLFPGGELFF; CDR3 DNA: TGTGCCAGCAGCTTATTCCCGGGGGGGGAGCTGTTTTTT
CDR3 length: 16; J gene: TRBJ2-5; clone size: few; V gene: TRBV5-4; D gene: -; CDR3 protein: CASSLAGPGPRETQYF; CDR3 DNA: TGTGCCAGCAGCTTGGCAGGTCCGGGTCCAAGGGAGACCCAGTACTTC
CDR3 length: 14; J gene: TRBJ1-2; clone size: many; V gene: TRBV11-3; D gene: TRBD1; CDR3 protein: CASSLYRGHYGYTF; CDR3 DNA: TGTGCCAGCAGCTTATACAGGGGGCACTATGGCTACACCTTC
CDR3 length: 14; J gene: TRBJ2-7; clone size: many; V gene: TRBV7-8; D gene: -; CDR3 protein: CASSLGVRSYEQYF; CDR3 DNA: TGTGCCAGCAGCTTAGGGGTTCGTTCCTACGAGCAGTACTTC
CDR3 length: 17; J gene: TRBJ1-5; clone size: many; V gene: TRBV6-2/TRBV6-3; D gene: -; CDR3 protein: CASSYGGSGQGNQPQHF; CDR3 DNA: TGTGCCAGCAGTTACGGGGGATCGGGTCAAGGCAATCAGCCCCAGCATTTT
CDR3 length: 13; J gene: TRBJ2-1; clone size: few; V gene: TRBV12-5; D gene: -; CDR3 protein: CASGPYTYNEQFF; CDR3 DNA: TGTGCTAGTGGTCCCTACACATACAATGAGCAGTTCTTC
CDR3 length: 17; J gene: TRBJ2-3; clone size: many; V gene: TRBV5-6; D gene: -; CDR3 protein: CASSLFEEGSWADTQYF; CDR3 DNA: TGTGCCAGCAGCCTATTCGAGGAGGGGTCTTGGGCAGATACGCAGTATTTT
CDR3 length: 14; J gene: TRBJ2-5; clone size: many; V gene: TRBV5-1; D gene: -; CDR3 protein: CASSLGPGEETQYF; CDR3 DNA: TGCGCCAGCAGCTTGGGGCCAGGGGAAGAGACCCAGTACTTC
CDR3 length: 17; J gene: TRBJ2-1; clone size: -; V gene: TRBV29-1; D gene: TRBD2; CDR3 protein: CSVCLIGTSGDRNEQFF; CDR3 DNA: TGCAGCGTCTGTTTGATCGGGACTAGCGGGGACCGCAATGAGCAGTTCTTC
CDR3 length: 15; J gene: TRBJ2-5; clone size: few; V gene: TRBV6-5; D gene: TRBD2; CDR3 protein: CASRTRGGFGETQYF; CDR3 DNA: TGTGCCAGCAGAACTCGGGGGGGCTTTGGTGAGACCCAGTACTTC
CDR3 length: 15; J gene: TRBJ1-1; clone size: many; V gene: TRBV7-9; D gene: -; CDR3 protein: CASSTPGPVLSEAFF; CDR3 DNA: TGTGCCAGCAGCACACCGGGTCCCGTGCTGTCTGAAGCTTTCTTT
CDR3 length: 17; J gene: TRBJ2-7; clone size: many; V gene: TRBV6-2/TRBV6-3; D gene: TRBD2; CDR3 protein: CASSYRGTSGRSYEQYF; CDR3 DNA: TGTGCCAGCAGTTACCGGGGGACTAGCGGGCGCTCCTACGAGCAGTACTTC
CDR3 length: 13; J gene: TRBJ1-6; clone size: many; V gene: TRBV2; D gene: -; CDR3 protein: CASTLWNNSPLHF; CDR3 DNA: TGTGCCAGCACCCTGTGGAATAATTCACCCCTCCACTTT
CDR3 length: 15; J gene: TRBJ1-2; clone size: many; V gene: TRBV6-1; D gene: TRBD1; CDR3 protein: CASRAPLPGGKGYTF; CDR3 DNA: TGTGCCAGCAGGGCGCCCCTTCCAGGGGGTAAGGGCTACACCTTC
CDR3 length: 17; J gene: TRBJ2-1; clone size: many; V gene: TRBV4-1; D gene: TRBD2; CDR3 protein: CASSQRGLAGVYNEQFF; CDR3 DNA: TGCGCCAGCAGCCAAAGGGGACTAGCGGGTGTCTACAATGAGCAGTTCTTC
CDR3 length: 16; J gene: TRBJ2-2; clone size: -; V gene: TRBV28; D gene: TRBD2; CDR3 protein: CASSPSGLALTGELFF; CDR3 DNA: TGTGCCAGCAGCCCCTCGGGACTAGCTCTCACCGGGGAGCTGTTTTTT
CDR3 length: 16; J gene: TRBJ2-3; clone size: many; V gene: TRBV5-1; D gene: TRBD2; CDR3 protein: CASSGTSGVIVGTQYF; CDR3 DNA: TGCGCCAGCAGCGGGACTAGCGGGGTAATCGTGGGTACGCAGTATTTT
CDR3 length: 13; J gene: TRBJ2-1; clone size: many; V gene: TRBV11-3; D gene: -; CDR3 protein: CASTTPRAGEQFF; CDR3 DNA: TGTGCCAGCACCACCCCACGTGCAGGTGAGCAGTTCTTC
CDR3 length: 15; J gene: TRBJ2-7; clone size: many; V gene: TRBV12-3/TRBV12-4; D gene: -; CDR3 protein: CASSPTGSPLYEQYF; CDR3 DNA: TGTGCCAGCAGTCCAACAGGTTCTCCTCTCTACGAGCAGTACTTC
CDR3 length: 23; J gene: TRBJ2-2; clone size: -; V gene: TRBV9; D gene: TRBD2; CDR3 protein: CASSTSNPFPVKGLAGESGELFF; CDR3 DNA: TGTGCCAGCAGCACAAGCAACCCCTTCCCGGTCAAGGGACTAGCGGGAGAATCCGGGGAGCTGTTTTTT